The sequence of this T cell receptor (beta chain) was determined in a study of T cell changes during pregnancy in multiple sclerosis. With 3 bases removed from V and 8 bases from J, the gap between germline ends came to 14 bases. Germline V gene sequence: CDR1 SGHRS, CDR2 YFSETQ. CDR3 length: 14 residues. The repertoire was sequenced with immunoSEQ multiplex PCR; TCRdb's copy has only in-frame clones and lacks some. The sample lists roughly 40,000 clones; roughly nine tenths were seen once. This TCR came from a female donor with multiple sclerosis, enrolled in a pregnancy study. This chain connects TRBV5-1 to TRBJ1-4; no firm D call. The sample was peripheral blood, taken before pregnancy. DNA of the CDR3: TGCGCCAGCAGCTCTGGGTGGGAGGAGGAAAAACTGTTTTTT. Translation: CASSSGWEEEKLFF.